Following are 5 T cell receptor beta chains from one sample sequenced in a study of vaccination and CD4 T cells after COVID-19. Which antigens these TCRs recognize remains unknown. The study sequenced cultured CD4+ T cell DNA using the Oncomine TCR Beta short-read assay. TCRdb reanalysed the PCR reads using MiXCR and keeps one entry per CDR3 protein. The top ten clones hold around 15% of a sample with about 13,000 distinct CDR3 sequences, roughly 53% of them seen once. The treatment was: approximately nine-day PBMC culture with coronavirus spike peptide pools or control peptides (ViraFEST assay). Sequencing used CD4+ T cells from blood, cultured in vitro. The source is a human donor who had recovered from COVID-19.

This clonotype was observed a few times. The chain combines TRBV7-2 with TRBJ2-3; a possible D gene is TRBD1 (6 bases). The ends were cut back, 4 bases at V and 2 bases at J, with 16 bases in the middle. The CDR3 runs 16 residues. Germline CDR1 is SGHTA and CDR2 is FQGNSA. The CDR3 DNA reads as TGTGCCAGCAGCTCATCCTCGGGACAACTCACAGATACGCAGTATTTT. It is translated as CASSSSSGQLTDTQYF.

This chain joins TRBV20-1 and TRBJ2-3; either TRBD1 or TRBD2 may fit D (5 bases each). Germline V gene sequence: CDR1 DFQATT, CDR2 SNEGSKA (reference sequence). Trimming stripped 5 bases from V and 2 bases from J, with 26 bases between. The CDR3 has 18 residues. This chain's CDR3 is CSAGLGRSRDPFTDTQYF. The DNA of the CDR3 is TGCAGTGCTGGACTTGGTCGTTCTCGGGACCCATTCACAGATACGCAGTATTTT.

This clonotype was seen only a few times. The rearrangement links TRBV7-3 to TRBJ2-1; 10 bases align to TRBD2. The trim removed 4 bases at V and 6 bases at J, leaving 0 bases unmatched. Germline V gene data show CDR1 as SGHTA and CDR2 as FQGTGA. The CDR3 has 13 residues. DNA for the CDR3: TGTGCCAGCAGCTCTAGCGGGAGCAATGAGCAGTTCTTC. It encodes CASSSSGSNEQFF.

The gene calls are TRBV6-5 and TRBJ2-1; 9 nucleotides match TRBD1. The germline V gene has CDR1 MNHEY and CDR2 SVGAGI. The CDR3 is 14 amino acids. After removal of 2 bases from V and 8 bases from J, the junction contained 4 bases not matched to a gene. The CDR3 nucleotides read TGTGCCAGCAGTTACGGGGGACAGGGCTATGAGCAGTTCTTC. This translates into CASSYGGQGYEQFF.

This sequence joins TRBV10-3 and TRBJ1-2; TRBD1 aligns across 8 bases. Trimming cost V 0 bases and J 4 bases; bases outside gene matches: 1. CDR3 length equals 14 residues. Germline V gives CDR1 ENHRY, CDR2 SYGVKD. CDR3 loop: CAISESGQGYGYTF. As DNA, the CDR3 is TGTGCCATCAGTGAGTCAGGACAGGGCTATGGCTACACCTTC.